The 4 T cell receptor beta chains below were found in one sample sequenced in a study of blood T cell repertoires in COVID-19. Here immunoSEQ multiplex PCR was the method, and the copy in TCRdb shows in-frame clones only, minus some. The table lists approximately 170,000 clones, roughly 83% of them singletons. The sample taken for sequencing was PBMCs or T cells enriched from blood (not recorded which). These receptors all stem from a woman in her twenties or thirties who had recovered from COVID-19.

The V call is TRBV10-3, the J call TRBJ1-6; D might be TRBD1 (6 bases). Trimming stripped 5 bases from V and 3 bases from J, with 17 bases between. This CDR3 comprises 17 residues. Germline lookup yields CDR1 ENHRY and CDR2 SYGVKD. The CDR3 DNA reads as TGTGCCATCAGTCCCGGGGGCGGGGGAAACTATAATTCACCCCTCCACTTT. Residues: CAISPGGGGNYNSPLHF.

Only a few counts were recorded for this clone. The rearrangement links TRBV4-1 to TRBJ2-1, with 11 bases matching TRBD2. The CDR3 is 17 residues long. The germline V gene has CDR1 MGHRA and CDR2 YSYEKL. V was clipped by 0 bases and J by 6 bases; unmatched bases: 7. The CDR3 DNA is TGCGCCAGCAGCCAAGAGGGGAGACTAGCGGGGACCAATGAGCAGTTCTTC. Its protein product is CASSQEGRLAGTNEQFF.

This chain joins TRBV24-1 and TRBJ2-1; possibly TRBD2 for D (5 bases). The CDR3 extends over 16 amino acids. Germline CDR1 and CDR2: KGHDR and SFDVKD. V lost 2 bases and J 2 bases, leaving 12 bases between the germline ends. The CDR3 loop reads CATSDSDWSAYNEQFF. In DNA form, the CDR3 reads TGTGCCACCAGTGATTCGGACTGGTCCGCCTACAATGAGCAGTTCTTC.

This clone was seen a few times. This chain connects TRBV28 to TRBJ1-5; D unresolved. The germline V gene encodes CDR1 MDHEN and CDR2 SYDVKM. Trimming removed 7 bases from V and 0 bases from J, with 19 bases in between. There are 17 residues in the CDR3. CDR3 in amino acids: CASTAGNFFYSNQPQHF. CDR3 bases: TGTGCCAGCACCGCCGGGAACTTTTTCTATAGCAATCAGCCCCAGCATTTT. The full variable domain, rest sourced from reference TRBV28 and TRBJ1-5, is DVKVTQSSRYLVKRTGEKVFLECVQDMDHENMFWYRQDPGLGLRLIYFSYDVKMKEKGDIPEGYSVSREKKERFSLILESASTNQTSMYLCASTAGNFFYSNQPQHFGDGTRLSIL.